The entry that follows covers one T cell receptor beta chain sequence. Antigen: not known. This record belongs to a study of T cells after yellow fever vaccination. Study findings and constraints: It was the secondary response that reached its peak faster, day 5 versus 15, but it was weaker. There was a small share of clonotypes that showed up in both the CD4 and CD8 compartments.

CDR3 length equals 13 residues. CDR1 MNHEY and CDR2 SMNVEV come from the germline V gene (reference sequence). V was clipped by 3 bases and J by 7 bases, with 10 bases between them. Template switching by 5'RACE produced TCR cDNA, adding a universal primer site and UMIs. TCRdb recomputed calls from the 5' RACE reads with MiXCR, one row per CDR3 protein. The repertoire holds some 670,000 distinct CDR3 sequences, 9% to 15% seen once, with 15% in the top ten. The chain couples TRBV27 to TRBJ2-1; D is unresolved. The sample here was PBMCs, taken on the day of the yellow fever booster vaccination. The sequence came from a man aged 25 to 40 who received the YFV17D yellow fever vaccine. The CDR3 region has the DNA TGTGCCAGCAGTTTTTGGAACCGAAATGAGCAGTTCTTC. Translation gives CASSFWNRNEQFF.